The 10 T cell receptor beta chains in this list originate from one sample, sequenced in a study of shared clonotypes between healthy human individuals. Assay: immunoSEQ multiplex PCR; the TCRdb copy retains only in-frame clones and omits some. This table holds some 660,000 clones, less than 80% found once. The sequenced material came from memory CD4+ T cells sorted from blood. Regarding subset: CD45RA-negative fraction. Every receptor here comes from a woman aged 30 to 39 in good health.

This clone was counted a single time. The chain recombines TRBV6-5 with TRBJ2-7; either TRBD1 or TRBD2 may supply D (5 bases each). Germline loops: CDR1 MNHEY, CDR2 SVGAGI. The CDR3 loop spans 13 amino acids. With 7 bases removed from V and 0 bases from J, the gap between germline ends came to 10 bases. The CDR3 here is CASTWDPSYEQYF. DNA of the CDR3: TGTGCCAGCACCTGGGACCCCTCCTACGAGCAGTACTTC.

This rearrangement joins TRBV11-2 to TRBJ2-7; weak D call: TRBD2 (5 bases). The V gene's germline CDR1 is SGHAT and CDR2 FQNNGV. There are 15 residues in the CDR3. Between the trimmed V and J ends, which lost 3 bases and 2 bases, there was a span of 14 bases. DNA for the CDR3: TGTGCCAGCAGCTTGGCTGGCGGGTACCCCTACGAGCAGTACTTC. Translated: CASSLAGGYPYEQYF.

This clone has just one count. The chain links TRBV19 to TRBJ2-2; D is possibly TRBD1 or TRBD2 (6 bases each). Trimming pared 5 bases from V and 4 bases from J, leaving 14 bases between. Germline CDR1 reads LNHDA; CDR2 reads SQIVND (reference sequence). The CDR3 extends over 15 amino acids. The CDR3 DNA sequence: TGTGCCAGTAGTGTACAGGGAGGAAGCACCGGGGAGCTGTTTTTT. Translating it yields CASSVQGGSTGELFF.

The gene calls are TRBV19 and TRBJ2-1, with 9 bases that match TRBD2. This CDR3 is 14 amino acids long. V shed 5 bases and J 9 bases; nucleotides not matched to a gene: 8. Germline V gene lookup returns CDR1 LNHDA and CDR2 SQIVND (reference sequence). The CDR3: CASSLPTSGFEQFF. The CDR3 bases are TGTGCCAGTAGTTTGCCGACTAGCGGCTTTGAGCAGTTCTTC.

The chain uses TRBV7-8 and TRBJ1-2; D is unclear. This CDR3 is built from 13 residues. V lost 1 base to trimming and J lost 2 bases, with 5 bases between them. Germline CDR1 SGHVS, CDR2 FQNEAQ. The CDR3 nucleotides are TGTGCCAGCAGCTTAGTTTTAAACTATGGCTACACCTTC. It encodes CASSLVLNYGYTF.

CDR3 region: CASRKHGTGDAYGYTF. In DNA form, the CDR3 reads TGTGCCAGCAGGAAACACGGGACAGGGGATGCCTATGGCTACACCTTC. The J gene is TRBJ1-2, the V gene TRBV7-8; 10 bases are shared with TRBD1. This CDR3 spans 16 amino acids. Germline trimming cut 6 bases from V and 4 bases from J; bases unmatched to any gene: 11. CDR1 and CDR2 from the germline V gene are SGHVS and FQNEAQ.

The V and J genes are TRBV2 and TRBJ2-5; a possible D gene is TRBD2 (5 bases). The germline gives CDR1 SNHLY, CDR2 FYNNEI. This CDR3 has 13 residues. V lost 5 bases, J lost 11 bases, and 18 bases lay in between. CDR3 DNA sequence: TGTGCCAGCAGTCGACTACCAACTTTGGAGCAGTACTTC. Amino acids: CASSRLPTLEQYF.

This chain connects TRBV5-5 to TRBJ2-7, with TRBD1 matching over 11 bases. The germline V gene encodes CDR1 SGHKS and CDR2 YYEKEE (reference sequence). CDR3 length: 16 residues. J was trimmed by 4 bases and V by 3 bases; bases with no gene match: 9. For the CDR3, the DNA is TGTGCCAGCAGCTGGAGAACCGGGACAGGGGGGTACGAGCAGTACTTC. It is translated as CASSWRTGTGGYEQYF.

The rearrangement links TRBV28 to TRBJ1-1; D is perhaps TRBD1 (6 bases). The CDR3 sequence is 12 residues long. V lost 11 bases and J lost 0, with 10 bases in between. Germline CDR1 and CDR2: MDHEN and SYDVKM. This CDR3 is CAARGVNTEAFF. The DNA for the CDR3 is TGTGCCGCCAGGGGAGTGAACACTGAAGCTTTCTTT.

V gene TRBV2 combines with J gene TRBJ2-1; maybe TRBD2 (6 bases). The CDR3 covers 15 residues. The ends were cut back, 3 bases at V and 0 bases at J, with 9 bases in the middle. Germline assignment: CDR1 SNHLY and CDR2 FYNNEI. DNA for the CDR3: TGTGCCAGCAGTGAGGAGGGGCCCTCCTACAATGAGCAGTTCTTC. The encoded protein is CASSEEGPSYNEQFF.